A selection of T cell receptor beta chains follows, all from one sample in a study of memory CD4+ T cells and cytomegalovirus serostatus. Data came from immunoSEQ multiplex PCR; TCRdb stores just in-frame clones and leaves some out. The profile shows 50,000 to 70,000 clones, 60% to 75% of them singletons. The material sequenced was memory CD4+ T cells from blood. All receptors come from an adult in good health and CMV-seropositive. Each CDR3 is given with its conserved first and last residue. D genes are given only for firm matches.

v_gene: TRBV29-1
j_gene: TRBJ1-2
d_gene: TRBD1
CDR3nt: TGCAGCGACGAGGACAGGTCGGTCAACTATGGCTACACCTTC
CDR3aa: CSDEDRSVNYGYTF

v_gene: TRBV30
j_gene: TRBJ1-5
d_gene: NA
CDR3nt: TGTGCCTGGAATCGTGCGGGGAGCAATCAGCCCCAGCATTTT
CDR3aa: CAWNRAGSNQPQHF

v_gene: TRBV5-1
j_gene: TRBJ1-2
d_gene: TRBD1
CDR3nt: TGCGCCAGCAGAGGGACAGGGGGCCTTAATGGCTACACCTTC
CDR3aa: CASRGTGGLNGYTF

v_gene: TRBV27
j_gene: TRBJ2-2
d_gene: NA
CDR3nt: TGTGCCAGCAGGGGGCTGGGCGGGGAGCTGTTTTTT
CDR3aa: CASRGLGGELFF

v_gene: TRBV5-6
j_gene: TRBJ2-5
d_gene: NA
CDR3nt: TGTGCCAGCAGCGCCCGGGAAGCAGAGACCCAGTACTTC
CDR3aa: CASSAREAETQYF

v_gene: TRBV11-3
j_gene: TRBJ1-1
d_gene: NA
CDR3nt: TGTGCCAGCAGCTCGATAACTGAAGCTTTCTTT
CDR3aa: CASSSITEAFF

v_gene: TRBV5-4
j_gene: TRBJ2-6
d_gene: NA
CDR3nt: TGTGCCAGCAGCTTGGTAGGGGGAGGGCCGACTGGGGCCAACGTCCTGACTTTC
CDR3aa: CASSLVGGGPTGANVLTF

v_gene: TRBV29-1
j_gene: TRBJ2-1
d_gene: TRBD2
CDR3nt: TGCAGCGCCGATACTAGCGGGGTCTACAATGAGCAGTTCTTC
CDR3aa: CSADTSGVYNEQFF

v_gene: TRBV19
j_gene: TRBJ1-4
d_gene: NA
CDR3nt: TGTGCCAGTAGTAAGATGACAGGAAATAATGAAAAACTGTTTTTT
CDR3aa: CASSKMTGNNEKLFF

v_gene: TRBV5-6
j_gene: TRBJ2-1
d_gene: NA
CDR3nt: TGTGCCAGCAGCCGAGTAGATCATGAGCAGTTCTTC
CDR3aa: CASSRVDHEQFF